This T cell receptor (beta chain) stems from a study of cytomegalovirus exposure and HLA in healthy donors. As for the study in general: Earlier work reported about 110 million unique TCR beta sequences from some 170 million T cells.

The PCR contained 60 Vbeta and 13 Jbeta primers. This table comes from immunoSEQ multiplex PCR, and its TCRdb copy is limited to in-frame clones, with some not included. The sample yields more than 110,000 clones, around 80% seen once. Germline trimming cut 8 bases from V and 4 bases from J; bases unmatched to any gene: 7. The CDR3 has 14 residues. The germline CDR1 and CDR2 sequences are MNHEY and SVGAGI. This clone appeared once. Its target is not known. Study results and limitations: Compared with the approximately 680-donor mean, an Asian-associated ancestry cluster reportedly had fewer N-insertions, according to a later analysis.

The origin of this receptor is a man between 50 and 59 years old in good health and CMV-seronegative. The V gene is TRBV6-5, the J gene TRBJ1-2; 10 bases agree with TRBD1. Sequenced material: PBMCs. CDR3 DNA: TGTGCCAGCGGGGACAGGGGCCGATCCTATGGCTACACCTTC. Translation: CASGDRGRSYGYTF.